This T cell receptor (beta chain) was sequenced during a study of T cells after yellow fever vaccination. Whole-study results and caveats: Peaking faster, on day 5 versus 15, the secondary response was nonetheless weaker.

This CDR3 has 14 residues. CDR1 is MDHEN, CDR2 SYDVKM, per germline. V shed 5 bases and J shed 8 bases, with 18 bases lying between them. As concerns this clonotype: Its cognate antigen is unknown.

Each CDR3 protein is one row after TCRdb ran MiXCR on the 5' RACE reads. The sample shows fewer than 400,000 distinct CDR3 sequences, around 11% of them seen only once. The chain links TRBV28 to TRBJ1-2; unclear D gene. The TCR comes from a man aged 18-30 years who received the YFV17D yellow fever vaccine. Source: CD4+ T cells sorted from PBMCs, taken 45 days after the yellow fever booster vaccination. CDR3 loop: CASSAGGSGRGYTF. The CDR3 bases are TGTGCCAGCAGTGCGGGCGGATCGGGAAGAGGCTACACCTTC.